Included here is one TCR beta chain sequence, with context. Study processing details: By means of reference gene primer amplification, nucleated cell counts were estimated. Sequencing used immunoSEQ multiplex PCR; TCRdb keeps in-frame clones, though not all of them. The DNA gave D and trimming, while V, J and clone size come from that table. Of about 330,000 clones listed, about 90% are singletons. V was trimmed by 1 base and J by 2 bases, leaving 11 bases between them. This CDR3 is built from 15 residues. The germline CDR1 and CDR2 sequences are SGHTA and FQGNSA. The data were taken from a study of blood T cell repertoires in COVID-19.

This clonotype originated in a woman aged 25 to 39 who had recovered from COVID-19. This rearrangement joins TRBV7-2 to TRBJ1-2; unclear D gene. The source material was PBMCs or T cells enriched from blood (not recorded which). This CDR3 reads CASSLVSVMNYGYTF. The CDR3 DNA reads TGTGCCAGCAGCTTAGTTTCGGTTATGAACTATGGCTACACCTTC.